The 8 T cell receptor beta chains in this list originate from one sample, sequenced in a study of blood T cell repertoires in COVID-19. Sequencing used immunoSEQ multiplex PCR; TCRdb keeps in-frame clones, though not all of them. Of around 450,000 clones listed, 75% to 90% were seen once; the top ten hold about 0.75%. Sample: PBMCs or T cells enriched from blood (not recorded which). These receptors came from a woman under 30 who had recovered from COVID-19.

This chain joins TRBV11-2 and TRBJ1-1; weak D call: TRBD1 (6 bases). This CDR3 region has 14 residues. V dropped 7 bases and J dropped 3 bases, with 15 bases sitting between them. CDR1 is SGHAT and CDR2 is FQNNGV in the germline V gene. CDR3 loop: CASTVWGRDTEAFF. CDR3 DNA: TGTGCCAGCACCGTCTGGGGGCGCGACACTGAAGCTTTCTTT. Full variable domain (rest looked up from reference TRBV11-2 and TRBJ1-1): EAGVAQSPRYKIIEKRQSVAFWCNPISGHATLYWYQQILGQGPKLLIQFQNNGVVDDSQLPKDRFSAERLKGVDSTLKIQPAKLEDSAVYLCASTVWGRDTEAFFGQGTRLTVV.

V gene TRBV15 combines with J gene TRBJ1-1, with a possible D match to TRBD1 (5 bases). The CDR3 sequence is 16 residues long. Germline lookup yields CDR1 LNHNV and CDR2 YYDKDF (reference sequence). V was trimmed by 4 bases and J by 3 bases, leaving 18 bases between them. Written as DNA, the CDR3 is TGTGCCACCAGCAACGGGGGGGGTAATCGGGACACTGAAGCTTTCTTT. Encoded protein: CATSNGGGNRDTEAFF.

For the CDR3, the DNA is TGTGCCAGCAGTTTAACGGGAGTTGGTGGCTACACCTTC. Protein product: CASSLTGVGGYTF. The chain has TRBV28 and TRBJ1-2; unclear D gene. CDR3 length: 13 residues. Trimming stripped 2 bases from V and 7 bases from J, with 11 bases between. Per germline, CDR1 MDHEN and CDR2 SYDVKM.

The V call is TRBV12-3 or TRBV12-4, the J call TRBJ2-7; a possible D gene is TRBD2 (6 bases). V gave up 5 bases and J gave up 6 bases, with 14 bases separating them. The CDR3 is 13 amino acids. The CDR3 sequence: CASSPGPEGEQYF. DNA of the CDR3: TGTGCCAGCAGTCCCGGGCCGGAGGGCGAGCAGTACTTC.

The chain is built from TRBV4-2 and TRBJ2-2, with TRBD1 as a possible D gene (6 bases). The germline V and J ends were trimmed by 7 bases and 6 bases, with 18 bases remaining between them. CDR1 is LGHNA and CDR2 is YNFKEQ in the germline V gene. The CDR3 is 15 residues long. The CDR3 nucleotides are TGTGCCAGCACTTATAATCGGGACAATGCCGGGGAGCTGTTTTTT. Amino acid sequence: CASTYNRDNAGELFF.

This clone was observed a few times. CDR3 protein: CASSSMGQGNTEAFF. In DNA, the CDR3 is TGTGCCAGCAGCTCAATGGGACAGGGGAACACTGAAGCTTTCTTT. The rearrangement uses TRBV13 and TRBJ1-1, with TRBD1 matching over 9 bases. CDR3 length: 15 amino acids. The V and J ends lost 4 bases and 1 base, in that order; junction bases with no gene match: 4. Germline V gene lookup returns CDR1 PRHDT and CDR2 FYEKMQ (reference sequence). Supplemented by reference TRBV13 and TRBJ1-1, the full variable domain reads AAGVIQSPRHLIKEKRETATLKCYPIPRHDTVYWYQQGPGQDPQFLISFYEKMQSDKGSIPDRFSAQQFSDYHSELNMSSLELGDSALYFCASSSMGQGNTEAFFGQGTRLTVV.

V usage is TRBV7-8 and J usage is TRBJ1-6; D call uncertain. The germline CDR1 and CDR2 sequences are SGHVS and FQNEAQ. V was shortened by 2 bases and J by 10 bases, with 6 bases between the two germline ends. CDR3 size: 12 residues. CDR3 protein: CASSLSGSPLHF. The CDR3 bases are TGTGCCAGCAGCTTATCAGGCTCACCCCTCCACTTT.

The chain links TRBV7-2 to TRBJ1-2, with 7 bases matching TRBD1. Germline trimming cut 2 bases from V and 4 bases from J; bases unmatched to any gene: 4. CDR1 and CDR2 from the germline V gene are SGHTA and FQGNSA. The CDR3 sequence is 14 residues long. The CDR3: CASSLMTGTYGYTF. In DNA, the CDR3 is TGTGCCAGCAGCTTAATGACAGGGACCTATGGCTACACCTTC.